One and the same sample provided the 20 T cell receptor beta chains below, sequenced in a study of T-cell reconstitution after alpha-beta-depleted transplantation in children. Preparation of the TCRbeta library was carried out with unique molecular identifiers. TCRdb reprocessed the PCR reads with MiXCR, giving one entry per CDR3 protein. The sample comprises some 300,000 distinct CDR3 sequences, 10% of which are singletons, and around 7.5% rests with the top ten. Sequences were derived from PBMCs, sampled before TCRalphabeta/CD19-depleted stem cell transplant. These receptors came from a boy less than two years old with acute myeloid leukemia, due to receive a stem cell transplant.

This clonotype was observed at least ten times. The chain's CDR3 is CASSQEEDGTQYF. CDR3 nucleotides: TGTGCCAGCAGCCAAGAGGAGGACGGGACCCAGTACTTC. This chain connects TRBV4-2 to TRBJ2-5, with a possible D match to TRBD2 (5 bases). This CDR3 spans 13 amino acids. Trimming took 0 bases from V and 7 from J, leaving 9 bases between them. Germline CDR1 is LGHNA and CDR2 is YNFKEQ.

This clonotype occurred many times. V is TRBV7-9 and J is TRBJ2-7, with TRBD2 matching 7 bases. Germline V gives CDR1 SEHNR, CDR2 FQNEAQ (reference sequence). V was clipped by 0 bases and J by 7 bases; unmatched bases: 9. The CDR3 is 15 residues long. CDR3 region: CASSLATRPAGEQYF. CDR3 DNA: TGTGCCAGCAGCTTAGCGACTCGACCAGCGGGGGAGCAGTACTTC.

This clonotype was observed many times. The genes are TRBV10-3 and TRBJ1-2; TRBD1 might be the D (6 bases). Germline V gene data show CDR1 as ENHRY and CDR2 as SYGVKD. V was cut by 6 bases and J by 4 bases, with 12 bases left in between. The CDR3 has 13 amino acids. The CDR3 DNA follows: TGTGCCATCAGCGAACAGGGCAGCTATGGCTACACCTTC. It encodes CAISEQGSYGYTF.

At least ten counts were recorded for this clonotype. The V call is TRBV6-5, the J call TRBJ2-7; unclear D gene. CDR1 MNHEY and CDR2 SVGAGI come from the germline V gene. The CDR3 spans 14 residues. Trimming shortened V by 0 bases and J by 0 bases, and 6 bases separated the two germline ends. The CDR3 spells CASSYSRSSYEQYF. The CDR3 bases are TGTGCCAGCAGTTACTCGAGGAGCTCCTACGAGCAGTACTTC.

This clonotype showed up many times. The chain employs TRBV4-1 and TRBJ2-1; D might be TRBD1 or TRBD2, each matching 5 bases. Trimming shortened V by 8 bases and J by 4 bases, and 9 bases separated the two germline ends. This CDR3 is built from 12 residues. Germline values: CDR1 MGHRA, CDR2 YSYEKL. The CDR3 loop reads CASEGPYNEQFF. CDR3 bases: TGCGCCAGCGAGGGACCGTACAATGAGCAGTTCTTC.

This clonotype has a count of ten or more. This chain uses TRBV7-9 with TRBJ1-2; no reliable D call. This CDR3 is built from 13 residues. Germline-derived CDR1 and CDR2 are SEHNR and FQNEAQ (reference sequence). V dropped 1 base and J dropped 7 bases, with 10 bases sitting between them. The CDR3 DNA sequence: TGTGCCAGCAGCTTAGGCGGAGGGAGTGGCTACACCTTC. As protein: CASSLGGGSGYTF. Full variable domain (outside the CDR3, taken from reference TRBV7-9 and TRBJ1-2): DTGVSQNPRHKITKRGQNVTFRCDPISEHNRLYWYRQTLGQGPEFLTYFQNEAQLEKSRLLSDRFSAERPKGSFSTLEIQRTEQGDSAMYLCASSLGGGSGYTFGSGTRLTVV.

This clonotype has ten or more counts. The chain is built from TRBV4-2 and TRBJ2-1, with a weak D call TRBD1 (6 bases). Trimming pared 1 base from V and 3 bases from J, leaving 13 bases between. The CDR3 is made up of 16 amino acids. Germline assignment: CDR1 LGHNA and CDR2 YNFKEQ. CDR3 residues: CASSQVLGTYYNEQFF. The CDR3 DNA reads TGTGCCAGCAGCCAAGTCCTCGGGACATACTACAATGAGCAGTTCTTC.

This clonotype was detected ten times or more. This chain connects TRBV28 to TRBJ2-5; D gene unclear. V was shortened by 6 bases and J by 0 bases, with 14 bases between the two germline ends. CDR1 and CDR2 from the germline V gene are MDHEN and SYDVKM. This CDR3 region has 15 residues. The CDR3 loop is CASSLVALYQETQYF. The CDR3 nucleotides are TGTGCCAGCAGCCTAGTAGCCTTGTACCAAGAGACCCAGTACTTC.

This clonotype has a count of ten or more. This rearrangement joins TRBV6-5 to TRBJ1-1; the match to TRBD1 covers 7 bases. The V and J ends lost 2 bases and 4 bases, in that order; junction bases with no gene match: 4. The germline V gene encodes CDR1 MNHEY and CDR2 SVGAGI. The CDR3 length is 14 residues. Here the CDR3 reads CASSYGAGGTEAFF. The CDR3 nucleotides are TGTGCCAGCAGTTACGGCGCAGGGGGCACTGAAGCTTTCTTT.

This clonotype has a count of ten or more. The rearrangement links TRBV12-3 or TRBV12-4 to TRBJ1-6; TRBD1 matches 7 bases. CDR3 length equals 17 residues. V was clipped by 3 bases and J by 0 bases; unmatched bases: 5. The CDR3 DNA reads TGTGCCAGCAGTTTCGGGACAGAGAGCTCCTATAATTCACCCCTCCACTTT. It specifies CASSFGTESSYNSPLHF.

This clonotype has at least ten counts. The V call is TRBV7-2, the J call TRBJ2-1; 13 bases fit TRBD2. The CDR3 has 16 residues. Germline V gives CDR1 SGHTA, CDR2 FQGNSA. Trimming took 1 base from V and 16 from J; bases not matched to a gene: 13. CDR3 region: CASSLGLAGGKGPRFF. In DNA form, the CDR3 reads TGTGCCAGCAGCTTAGGACTAGCGGGAGGCAAGGGCCCTAGATTCTTC.

In its sample, this clonotype was seen once. A read error may explain this, as a much larger clone is one base away. The CDR3 does not close with the conserved phenylalanine or tryptophan, likely indicating a read error. This chain joins TRBV4-3 and TRBJ2-3; TRBD2 aligns across 13 bases. CDR3 size: 17 residues. Germline V gene lookup returns CDR1 LGHNA and CDR2 YSLEER. Trimming removed 4 bases from V and 2 bases from J; junction bases left unmatched: 6. In nucleotides, the CDR3 is TGCGCCAGCAGCCCCTTGGGACTAGCGGGATTCACAGATACGCAGTATTAT. Its translation is CASSPLGLAGFTDTQYY.

This clonotype was detected only a few times. The genes are TRBV14 and TRBJ1-1, with D uncertain. Trimming removed 4 bases at V and 6 bases at J, with 12 bases between. From germline, CDR1 is SGHDN and CDR2 FVKESK. CDR3 length: 13 residues. The CDR3 reads CASSPELGAEAFF. The CDR3 DNA follows: TGTGCCAGCAGCCCAGAACTCGGGGCTGAAGCTTTCTTT.

This clonotype was seen once. One end of the junction does not line up with germline, which may come from a read error. J is TRBJ1-2 and V is TRBV12-3 or TRBV12-4; D is unresolved. CDR3 length: 15 residues. DNA of the CDR3: TGTGCCAGCAGCCCCTACAGAAAAGCTAACCATGGCTACACCTTC. It yields the protein CASSPYRKANHGYTF.

The chain carries TRBV28 and TRBJ2-5; no firm D call. This CDR3 comprises 17 residues. The germline V gene encodes CDR1 MDHEN and CDR2 SYDVKM. Trimming pared 5 bases from V and 2 bases from J, leaving 21 bases between. The CDR3 DNA sequence: TGTGCCAGCAGTACCCTCCCGGGTAGTCGCCAGCAAGAGACCCAGTACTTC. The encoded protein is CASSTLPGSRQQETQYF.

This clonotype has at least ten counts. The junction does not match germline at one end; this may be a read error. This sequence joins TRBV7-2 and TRBJ1-5; D is possibly TRBD1 (6 bases). Germline CDR1 is SGHTA and CDR2 is FQGNSA. The CDR3 contains 15 residues. CDR3: CSSSLRNRAVQPQHF. CDR3 sequence (DNA): TGTTCCAGCAGCTTGAGAAACAGGGCAGTTCAGCCCCAGCATTTT.

In this sample, this clonotype turned up many times. CDR3 sequence: CASRVPGLGNNEQFF. As DNA, the CDR3 is TGTGCCAGCAGGGTACCGGGACTAGGAAACAATGAGCAGTTCTTC. This chain links TRBV12-3 or TRBV12-4 with TRBJ2-1; TRBD2 matches at 8 bases. V lost 6 bases to trimming and J lost 5 bases; unmatched junction nucleotides: 9. The CDR3 contains 15 residues.

This clonotype has a count of ten or more. This rearrangement joins TRBV20-1 to TRBJ2-1; the D gene is possibly TRBD2 (6 bases). Germline V CDR1 and CDR2: DFQATT, SNEGSKA (reference sequence). This CDR3 is 15 amino acids long. Trimming removed 0 bases from V and 0 bases from J, with 9 bases in between. The chain's CDR3 is CSARDGGSSYNEQFF. The CDR3 bases are TGCAGTGCTAGAGATGGAGGGAGCTCCTACAATGAGCAGTTCTTC.

This clonotype was detected a few times. V is TRBV29-1 and J is TRBJ2-7, with 8 nucleotides matching TRBD1. The ends lost 4 bases at V and 6 bases at J; junction bases unmatched: 5. The germline CDR1 and CDR2 sequences are SQVTM and ANQGSEA. This CDR3 contains 12 residues. Written as DNA, the CDR3 is TGCAGCGTTGGACAAACAGGGGGCGAGCAGTACTTC. Translation: CSVGQTGGEQYF.

This clonotype was seen a few times. The J gene is TRBJ2-2, the V gene TRBV12-3 or TRBV12-4, with TRBD2 matching over 12 bases. This CDR3 comprises 18 residues. Trimming removed 3 bases from V and 1 base from J; junction bases left unmatched: 6. CDR3: CASSFPLAGGLNTGELFF. The CDR3 nucleotides are TGTGCCAGCAGTTTTCCACTAGCGGGGGGCCTGAACACCGGGGAGCTGTTTTTT.